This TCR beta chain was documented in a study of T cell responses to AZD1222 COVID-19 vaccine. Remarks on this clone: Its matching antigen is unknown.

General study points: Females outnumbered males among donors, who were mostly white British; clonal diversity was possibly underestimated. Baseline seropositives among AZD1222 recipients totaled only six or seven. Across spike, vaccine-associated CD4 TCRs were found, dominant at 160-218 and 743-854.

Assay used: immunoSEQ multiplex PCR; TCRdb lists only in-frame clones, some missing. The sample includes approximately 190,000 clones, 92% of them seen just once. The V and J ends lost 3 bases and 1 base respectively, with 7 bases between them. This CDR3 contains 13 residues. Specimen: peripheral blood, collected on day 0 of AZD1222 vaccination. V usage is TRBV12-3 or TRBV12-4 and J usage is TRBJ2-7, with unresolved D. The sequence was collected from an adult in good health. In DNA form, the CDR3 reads TGTGCCAGCAGTTTGCGTGTTTCCTACGAGCAGTACTTC. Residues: CASSLRVSYEQYF.